This TCR beta chain was recorded in a study of blood T cells in healthy people across ages (dated by TCRdb to the mid-2010s). The study in broad terms: In model experiments, template switching captured roughly one uniquely barcoded TCR beta cDNA molecule for every two T cells. Age-related changes in TCR beta repertoire diversity were measured in the study by deep sequencing normalized with unique cDNA molecular identifiers. Donors were grouped into four age groups: young (average approximately 15 years), middle-aged (over 35), aged (around 60) and long-lived (around 82). The study analyzed two additional independent replicas of 1 million unique cDNA reads from the same blood draw for two donors, one aged 18 to 30 and one aged 80 or older. To avoid experimental bias, donors of different ages were randomly spread across the sequencing lanes. Study-level results and caveats: Compared with the aged group, more naive CD4+ T cells, fewer expanded clones and increased TCR diversity were shown by the long-lived group, suggesting age selection. Bulk unsorted PBMC profiling prevented conclusive comparison of naive and antigen-experienced compartments. As age increased, observed TCR beta diversity per million T cells dropped in a roughly linear way, and a significant reduction was already evident by age roughly 36. There was a strong correlation between observed TCR beta diversity and the percentage of naive T cells measured by flow cytometry. Estimates of total diversity based on one million sequenced T cells were regarded as lower bounds and as underestimates. Because donor CMV infection status was unknown, age-related changes in expanded clonotypes were potentially confounded.

This clonotype turned up a few times. This clone's antigen is unknown. Nothing much larger sits one base from this clone, and base qualities are not available. The donors were about 40 Caucasian individuals from Russia, aged roughly 6 to 100 years, who were systemically healthy. Each donor gave around 9.8 milliliters of peripheral blood, collected into EDTA-treated Vacutainer tubes. Ficoll-Paque density-gradient centrifugation was used to isolate PBMCs, with at least 6 million per sample. Total RNA was extracted from PBMCs with Trizol reagent, with at least 6 micrograms obtained per sample. Naive CD45RAhigh/CD27high T cell percentages were measured by flow cytometry on a PBMC aliquot from every donor. Library method: 5' RACE. The sample was run on an Illumina HiSeq 2500. The second PCR ran for about 6 to 12 cycles and used a J-beta primer mix along with a sample-barcoded 5' primer. A unique molecular identifier was introduced onto each TCR beta cDNA molecule by a template-switch 5' adaptor carrying 12 random nucleotides. Each sample yielded at least 3 million CDR3-containing paired-end reads. First-strand cDNA was synthesized from all RNA with the Mint cDNA synthesis kit, primed by a TRBC-specific oligonucleotide. After uracil-DNA glycosylase treatment, a first 18-cycle PCR used universal primers M1SS and BC2_uni_R on all cDNA. The authors' pipeline ran thus. For normalization, 1 million high-quality reads were randomly selected from each sample, with every read carrying a distinct molecular identifier. Instead of being binned into consensus sequences, reads with shared molecular identifiers were discarded. MiTCR, with a Q25 quality threshold and the strictest error-elimination algorithm, was used for CDR3 identification, clonotype clustering and error correction. A nonparametric unseen species model using Euler transformation provided a lower-bound estimate of total TCR beta diversity. TCRdb cleaned the public reads at Q25 with fastp, built clones with MiXCR and kept in-frame beta chains. Duplicate CDR3 protein sequences are folded into a single record with the most common DNA and genes. Clone size and V and J calls follow TCRdb, not the original study. The sample contains roughly 700,000 distinct CDR3 sequences, 45% to 50% of them found a single time. The ten biggest clones cover around a third of the sample.

This TCR was recovered from a woman aged 60 to 75 in good health. Input material: blood.

DNA sequence: TGTGCCAGCCGTGCCAAGACAGGGTATAATGAAAAACTGTTTTTT. Translated, it reads CASRAKTGYNEKLFF. The chain links TRBV14 with TRBJ1-4; a stretch of 7 junction bases matches TRBD1. V trim: 8 bases; J trim: 4 bases; unmatched bases: 10. The germline V gene yields SGHDN for CDR1 and FVKESK for CDR2. The CDR3 measures 15 amino acids from cysteine to phenylalanine. Only the CDR3 region is kept as DNA, spanning 45 bases read in frame from base 1.